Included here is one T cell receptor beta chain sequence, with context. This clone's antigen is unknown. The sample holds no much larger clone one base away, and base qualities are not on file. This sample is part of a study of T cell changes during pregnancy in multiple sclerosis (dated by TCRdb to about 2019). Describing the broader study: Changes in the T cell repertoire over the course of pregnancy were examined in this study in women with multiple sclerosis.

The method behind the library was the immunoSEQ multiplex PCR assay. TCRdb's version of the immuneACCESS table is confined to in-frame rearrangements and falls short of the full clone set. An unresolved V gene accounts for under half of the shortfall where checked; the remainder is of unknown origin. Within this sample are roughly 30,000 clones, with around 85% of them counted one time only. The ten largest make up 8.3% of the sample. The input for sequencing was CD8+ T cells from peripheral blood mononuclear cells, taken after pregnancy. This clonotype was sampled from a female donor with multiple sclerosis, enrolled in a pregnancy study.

The CDR3 protein sequence reads: CASSPLSGLVREQYF. The DNA is TGCGCCAGCAGCCCTTTATCCGGACTAGTTCGGGAGCAGTACTTC. The chain employs TRBV4-1 and TRBJ2-7, with 7 central nucleotides matching TRBD2. CDR1 and CDR2, per the germline V gene, are MGHRA and YSYEKL. The CDR3 covers 15 residues, taking in both the cysteine and the phenylalanine. The retained sequence is limited to the CDR3, 45 bases, with the frame set at the first base. V loses 4 bases at its end and J loses 7 bases; junction bases beyond the gene matches: 13.